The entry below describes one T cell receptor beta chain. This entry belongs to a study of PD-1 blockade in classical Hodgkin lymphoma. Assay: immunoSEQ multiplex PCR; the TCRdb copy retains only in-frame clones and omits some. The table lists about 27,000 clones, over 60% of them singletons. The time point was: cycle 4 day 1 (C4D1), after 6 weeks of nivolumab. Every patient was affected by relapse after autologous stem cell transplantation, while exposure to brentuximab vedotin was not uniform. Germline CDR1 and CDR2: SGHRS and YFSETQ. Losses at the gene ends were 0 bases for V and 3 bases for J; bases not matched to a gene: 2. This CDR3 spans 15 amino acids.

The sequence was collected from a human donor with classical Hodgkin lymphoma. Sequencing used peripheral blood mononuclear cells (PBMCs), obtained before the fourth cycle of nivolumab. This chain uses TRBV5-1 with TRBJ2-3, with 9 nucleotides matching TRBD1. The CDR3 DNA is TGCGCCAGCAGCTTGGTGGGACAGGGTACAGATACGCAGTATTTT. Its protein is CASSLVGQGTDTQYF.